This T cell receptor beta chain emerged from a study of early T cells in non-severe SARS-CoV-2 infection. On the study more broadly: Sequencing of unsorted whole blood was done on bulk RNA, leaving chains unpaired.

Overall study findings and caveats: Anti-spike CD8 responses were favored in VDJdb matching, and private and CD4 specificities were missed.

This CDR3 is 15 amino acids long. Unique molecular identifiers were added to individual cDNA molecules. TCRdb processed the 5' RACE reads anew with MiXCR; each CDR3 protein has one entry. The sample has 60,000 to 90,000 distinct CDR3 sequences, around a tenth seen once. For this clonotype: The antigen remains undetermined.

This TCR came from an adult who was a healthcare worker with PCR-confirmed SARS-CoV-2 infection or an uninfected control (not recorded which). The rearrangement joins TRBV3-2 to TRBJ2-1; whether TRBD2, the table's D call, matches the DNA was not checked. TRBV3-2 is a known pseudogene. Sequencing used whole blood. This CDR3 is CASSQPLTSGNEQFF. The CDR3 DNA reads TGTGCCAGCAGCCAACCGCTGACTAGCGGAAATGAGCAGTTCTTC.